This passage covers 17 T cell receptor beta chains from one sample sequenced in a study of T cell repertoires in cytomegalovirus infection. Each CDR3 protein gets one entry after TCRdb re-called the reads with MiXCR. The sample records hundreds of thousands of distinct CDR3 sequences, roughly 42% being singletons. These receptors are not linked to any known antigen. Sequenced material: cultured PBMCs, taken from culture after CMV antigen stimulation. The receptors come from a human donor in good health (CMV status not recorded). Some clones in this sample may be carry-over from other donors' samples.

V and J are TRBV12-3 or TRBV12-4 and TRBJ2-3; 10 positions agree with TRBD1. J lost 5 bases, V lost 3 bases, and 2 bases had no gene match. The CDR3 is 14 residues long. CDR3 sequence (DNA): TGTGCCAGCAGTTTCGGACAGGGGGGAGATACGCAGTATTTT. Translating it yields CASSFGQGGDTQYF.

The chain has TRBV12-3 or TRBV12-4 and TRBJ1-1; weak D call: TRBD1 (5 bases). The CDR3 sequence is 12 residues long. Trimming took 6 bases from V and 11 from J, leaving 16 bases between them. CDR3 sequence (DNA): TGTGCCAGCAGGCGGGAGAGGGGTTGGGCTTTCTTT. Amino acids: CASRRERGWAFF.

This chain links TRBV7-8 with TRBJ2-1; D ambiguous. Germline V gene lookup returns CDR1 SGHVS and CDR2 FQNEAQ. The CDR3 length is 13 residues. Trimming took off 2 bases at V and 9 bases at J, with 11 bases between the two ends. CDR3 sequence reads: CASSLIVKGEQFF. In DNA, the CDR3 is TGTGCCAGCAGCTTAATCGTAAAGGGTGAGCAGTTCTTC.

This sequence joins TRBV6-1 and TRBJ1-1, with D possibly being TRBD1 (6 bases). The CDR3 contains 15 residues. V was pared by 5 bases and J by 2 bases, with 15 bases between. Germline-derived CDR1 and CDR2 are MNHNS and SASEGT. The CDR3 protein is CASSRGQLINTEAFF. The CDR3 DNA reads as TGTGCCAGCAGTCGTGGACAGTTAATAAACACTGAAGCTTTCTTT.

The V and J genes are TRBV10-3 and TRBJ1-1, with D possibly TRBD1 on 5 matching bases. Germline loops: CDR1 ENHRY, CDR2 SYGVKD. This CDR3 comprises 15 residues. V gave up 2 bases and J gave up 6 bases, with 16 bases separating them. CDR3 sequence reads: CAISEAVTGGSEAFF. CDR3 nucleotide sequence: TGTGCCATCAGTGAGGCGGTAACAGGTGGCTCTGAAGCTTTCTTT.

The chain combines TRBV7-2 with TRBJ2-5; D might be TRBD2 (7 bases). In germline, CDR1 is SGHTA, CDR2 FQGNSA. Trimming left V 5 bases short and J 4 bases short, with 20 bases between. This CDR3 has 16 amino acids. For the CDR3, the DNA is TGTGCCAGCAGCGGGGGGGGGGGGGCGAGTTCAGAGACCCAGTACTTC. Residues: CASSGGGGASSETQYF.

This clonotype was found a few times. The chain combines TRBV10-3 with TRBJ1-1; D ambiguous. The CDR3 sequence is 13 residues long. In germline, CDR1 is ENHRY, CDR2 SYGVKD. The V end was cut by 8 bases, the J end by 6 bases, with 16 bases between. The CDR3 region is CAIGPGEGAEAFF. As DNA, the CDR3 is TGTGCCATCGGGCCGGGAGAAGGAGCTGAAGCTTTCTTT.

This rearrangement joins TRBV27 to TRBJ2-3; D possibly matches TRBD1 or TRBD2 (5 bases each). V lost 7 bases and J lost 8, with 10 bases in between. The V gene's germline CDR1 is MNHEY and CDR2 SMNVEV (reference sequence). This CDR3 is built from 11 residues. CDR3 protein: CASTARGTQYF. The CDR3 DNA follows: TGTGCCAGCACCGCGAGGGGTACGCAGTATTTT.

In this sample, this clonotype turned up a few times. For the CDR3, the DNA is TGTGCCAGCAGCCCACCCCTTGCGGGTCCGAACACCGGGGAGCTGTTTTTT. Protein: CASSPPLAGPNTGELFF. J is TRBJ2-2 and V is TRBV14; tentative D call: TRBD2 (5 bases). Trimming took 4 bases from V and 0 from J, leaving 15 bases between them. This CDR3 has 17 amino acids. The germline V gene encodes CDR1 SGHDN and CDR2 FVKESK.

This sequence joins TRBV5-3 and TRBJ2-1, with 9 bases identical to TRBD2. TRBV5-3 is noted as an ORF with a role that remains uncertain. The CDR3 consists of 15 residues. J lost 5 bases, V lost 8 bases, and 11 bases had no gene match. The CDR3 DNA follows: TGTGCCAGCACCACGCCGGCTAGCGGGAACAATGAGCAGTTCTTC. As protein: CASTTPASGNNEQFF.

This clonotype was seen a few times. The chain couples TRBV10-3 to TRBJ2-3; possibly TRBD2 for D (6 bases). Germline lookup yields CDR1 ENHRY and CDR2 SYGVKD. Trimming took off 6 bases at V and 4 bases at J, with 11 bases between the two ends. CDR3 length: 13 residues. The CDR3 DNA sequence: TGTGCCATCAGGGACTACATATCAGATACGCAGTATTTT. The encoded protein is CAIRDYISDTQYF.

This clonotype occurred a few times. The chain combines TRBV7-6 with TRBJ2-1; D call uncertain. The CDR3 loop spans 16 amino acids. V was trimmed by 5 bases and J by 0 bases, leaving 14 bases between them. Germline loops: CDR1 SGHVS, CDR2 FNYEAQ. The CDR3 here is CASSRLDKSSYNEQFF. Here the CDR3 DNA reads TGTGCCAGCAGCCGATTAGACAAGAGCTCCTACAATGAGCAGTTCTTC.

This chain links TRBV2 with TRBJ2-7, with 10 nucleotides matching TRBD2. CDR3 length: 15 amino acids. Germline trimming cut 6 bases from V and 4 bases from J; bases unmatched to any gene: 9. Per germline, CDR1 SNHLY and CDR2 FYNNEI. As DNA, the CDR3 is TGTGCCAGCAGAAGAGTAGCGGGGGGCGTTTACGAGCAGTACTTC. Translation gives CASRRVAGGVYEQYF.

The rearrangement links TRBV5-6 to TRBJ2-3; D might be TRBD2 (5 bases). The CDR3 runs 15 residues. Germline V gene data show CDR1 as SGHDT and CDR2 as YYEEEE. Trimming stripped 4 bases from V and 0 bases from J, with 12 bases between. The CDR3 loop reads CASSPRRWSTDTQYF. For the CDR3, the DNA is TGTGCCAGCAGCCCCAGGAGGTGGAGCACAGATACGCAGTATTTT.

This clonotype was detected a few times. This sequence joins TRBV6-1 and TRBJ1-2; 8 bases match TRBD1. The germline CDR1 and CDR2 sequences are MNHNS and SASEGT. J gave up 8 bases and V 6 bases, and 17 bases lay outside the gene matches. The CDR3 runs to 16 residues. Here the CDR3 DNA reads TGTGCCAGCAGCGGCACCAACAGGCCAGGGGGCTACGGCTACACCTTC. Protein: CASSGTNRPGGYGYTF.

This clonotype was recorded a few times. This sequence joins TRBV4-1 and TRBJ1-1; D is ambiguous. The CDR3 loop spans 16 amino acids. The V gene's germline CDR1 is MGHRA and CDR2 YSYEKL. V lost 1 base to trimming and J lost 2 bases, with 14 bases between them. The CDR3 here is CASSQGAGRTNTEAFF. CDR3 coding DNA: TGCGCCAGCAGCCAAGGGGCTGGCCGGACCAACACTGAAGCTTTCTTT.

The V and J genes are TRBV29-1 and TRBJ1-1, with TRBD1 as a possible D gene (5 bases). Germline CDR1 and CDR2: SQVTM and ANQGSEA. Trimming removed 4 bases at V and 3 bases at J, with 12 bases between. CDR3 length: 13 amino acids. The CDR3 DNA follows: TGCAGCGTTGTTTTAGACAGAGACACTGAAGCTTTCTTT. Translated, it gives CSVVLDRDTEAFF.